A single sample is the source of the 24 T cell receptor beta chains below, sequenced in a study of regulatory T cells in long-lasting Graves disease. Time point noted: persistent/refractory GD, antithyroid drugs over 5 years with positive TRAb. Isolated PBMC RNA provided the starting material for the TCR library. CDR3-region Arm-PCR and iRepertoire HTBI primers produced the TCR beta libraries. TCRdb ran MiXCR on the multiplex PCR reads and lists one entry per CDR3 protein. The table records some 430,000 distinct CDR3 sequences, 20% to 25% of them present only once. The input for sequencing was peripheral blood mononuclear cells (PBMCs), taken when the disease was refractory, from a patient treated with antithyroid drugs. These receptors were taken from a female donor with Graves disease.

This clonotype was counted at least ten times. The J gene is TRBJ1-4, the V gene TRBV2, with 9 nucleotides matching TRBD1. The CDR3 sequence is 14 residues long. Germline trimming cut 6 bases from V and 8 bases from J; bases unmatched to any gene: 7. CDR1 is SNHLY and CDR2 is FYNNEI in the germline V gene. The CDR3 DNA reads TGTGCCAGCAGCGAGGGACAGGGAAGAGAAAAACTGTTTTTT. This sequence encodes CASSEGQGREKLFF.

This clonotype was counted ten times or more. The J gene is TRBJ1-1, the V gene TRBV6-1, with 8 bases that match TRBD1. Per the germline V gene, CDR1 is MNHNS and CDR2 is SASEGT. This CDR3 is built from 19 residues. The J segment lost 6 bases and the V segment lost 4 bases, leaving 22 bases of the junction unmatched. The CDR3 sequence is CASSGPRQVGTGIRPEAFF. In nucleotides, the CDR3 is TGTGCCAGCAGTGGGCCCCGACAGGTCGGGACAGGCATACGGCCTGAAGCTTTCTTT.

The V call is TRBV30, the J call TRBJ2-7, with 7 bases that match TRBD1. The CDR3 is made up of 16 amino acids. V shed 3 bases, J shed 3 bases, and the junction held 14 bases outside the gene matches. Germline V lookup: CDR1 GTSNPN, CDR2 SVGIG (reference sequence). This CDR3 is CAWSGKGTAPYYEQYF. The DNA of the CDR3 is TGTGCCTGGAGCGGGAAGGGGACAGCTCCTTACTACGAGCAGTACTTC.

This clonotype appeared a few times. The chain joins TRBV12-3 or TRBV12-4 to TRBJ2-7, with 7 positions matching TRBD1. This CDR3 comprises 12 residues. V shed 3 bases and J 6 bases; nucleotides not matched to a gene: 2. Here the CDR3 reads CASSFDRVEQYF. CDR3 bases: TGTGCCAGCAGTTTTGACAGGGTCGAGCAGTACTTC.

This clonotype was picked up a small number of times. V and J are TRBV5-1 and TRBJ2-6; a possible D gene is TRBD2 (6 bases). The CDR3 consists of 16 residues. V lost 1 base to trimming and J lost 1 base, with 9 bases between them. CDR1 and CDR2 from the germline V gene are SGHRS and YFSETQ. The CDR3 DNA reads TGCGCCAGCAGCTTGACCGGGGGATCTGGGGCCAACGTCCTGACTTTC. This gives the protein CASSLTGGSGANVLTF.

This clonotype was observed a handful of times. The chain recombines TRBV4-1 with TRBJ1-2, with D perhaps matching TRBD1 (5 bases). Germline CDR1 is MGHRA and CDR2 is YSYEKL. This CDR3 is built from 15 residues. Trimming removed 0 bases from V and 5 bases from J, with 13 bases in between. CDR3 amino acids: CASSQDSGRVYGYTF. In DNA form, the CDR3 reads TGCGCCAGCAGCCAAGATTCGGGGCGGGTATATGGCTACACCTTC.

This clonotype was seen ten or more times. The V call is TRBV10-1, the J call TRBJ2-7, with 8 bases identical to TRBD1. The CDR3 is 16 amino acids. Germline CDR1 is WNHNN and CDR2 is SYGVQD (reference sequence). With 5 bases clipped from V and 5 bases from J, the junction kept 14 bases outside the gene matches. The CDR3 region is CASSRISGQGVHEQYF. The DNA of the CDR3 is TGCGCCAGCAGTAGGATCTCTGGACAGGGCGTCCACGAGCAGTACTTC.

The chain employs TRBV27 and TRBJ2-7; TRBD2 is a possible D gene (6 bases). The CDR3 contains 16 residues. Germline CDR1 and CDR2: MNHEY and SMNVEV (reference sequence). The V and J ends lost 2 bases and 2 bases respectively, with 16 bases between them. The CDR3 sequence is CASSLGVGSFPYEQYF. In DNA, the CDR3 is TGTGCCAGCAGTTTAGGAGTCGGGAGTTTTCCCTACGAGCAGTACTTC.

Only a few counts were recorded for this clonotype. The CDR3 DNA reads TGTGCCAGCAGCCAAGAATCAGACGAGCAGTACTTC. It codes for CASSQESDEQYF. The V and J genes are TRBV3-1 and TRBJ2-7; D ambiguous. The CDR3 runs to 12 residues. CDR1 is LGHDT and CDR2 is YNNKEL in the germline V gene (reference sequence). The V gene lost 0 bases and the J gene lost 5 bases, with 5 bases spanning the gap.

V usage is TRBV27 and J usage is TRBJ2-1, with 10 positions matching TRBD1. After removal of 9 bases from V and 4 bases from J, the junction contained 6 bases not matched to a gene. This CDR3 region has 14 residues. CDR1 is MNHEY, CDR2 SMNVEV, per germline (reference sequence). The CDR3 DNA reads as TGTGCCAGTAGCCGGGACAGGGGATACAATGAGCAGTTCTTC. Amino acid sequence: CASSRDRGYNEQFF.

In this sample, this clonotype turned up a few times. The chain has TRBV27 and TRBJ2-7; TRBD2 aligns across 7 bases. CDR3 length equals 12 residues. Germline V CDR1 and CDR2: MNHEY, SMNVEV (reference sequence). V lost 8 bases to trimming and J lost 8 bases; unmatched junction nucleotides: 9. CDR3 sequence (DNA): TGTGCCAGCGGAGCCCCGGGGGGAAAGCAGTACTTC. Translating gives CASGAPGGKQYF.

This clonotype was detected only a few times. This chain connects TRBV9 to TRBJ2-7; TRBD1 matches at 10 bases. CDR3 size: 15 residues. Germline V CDR1 and CDR2: SGDLS, YYNGEE. V lost 1 base, J lost 4 bases, and 5 bases stayed unmatched. This CDR3 reads CASSVNAGQGYEQYF. In DNA, the CDR3 is TGTGCCAGCAGCGTAAATGCGGGACAGGGGTACGAGCAGTACTTC. Full variable domain (remainder filled in from reference TRBV9 and TRBJ2-7): DSGVTQTPKHLITATGQRVTLRCSPRSGDLSVYWYQQSLDQGLQFLIQYYNGEERAKGNILERFSAQQFPDLHSELNLSSLELGDSALYFCASSVNAGQGYEQYFGPGTRLTVT.

This clonotype was seen more than once but under ten times. For the CDR3, the DNA is TGTGCCAGTGGCCCCGGACAGGGCTATGGTTCACCCCTCCACTTT. Its translation: CASGPGQGYGSPLHF. The rearrangement links TRBV3-1 to TRBJ1-6, with 8 bases fitting TRBD1. Losses at the gene ends were 9 bases for V and 9 bases for J; bases not matched to a gene: 13. CDR3 length: 15 residues. Germline-derived CDR1 and CDR2 are LGHDT and YNNKEL (reference sequence).

CDR3 loop: CASSVDSLAYEQYF. The DNA for the CDR3 is TGTGCCAGCAGTGTTGATAGCCTCGCCTACGAGCAGTACTTC. V usage is TRBV2 and J usage is TRBJ2-7; D is unclear. The CDR3 is 14 residues long. The V gene lost 4 bases and the J gene lost 2 bases, with 12 bases spanning the gap. Germline V gene data show CDR1 as SNHLY and CDR2 as FYNNEI.

The genes are TRBV7-9 and TRBJ2-1; no clear D gene. The CDR3 runs 17 residues. Trimming removed 5 bases from V and 4 bases from J, with 21 bases in between. Germline values: CDR1 SEHNR, CDR2 FQNEAQ (reference sequence). The CDR3 sequence: CASSDPTDWSTYNEQFF. CDR3 sequence (DNA): TGTGCCAGCAGCGACCCGACCGACTGGTCTACATACAATGAGCAGTTCTTC.

Many counts were recorded for this clonotype. The chain has TRBV3-1 and TRBJ2-5; D is uncertain. Trimming cost V 0 bases and J 3 bases, with 8 bases left between them. CDR3 length equals 14 residues. Germline V gene lookup returns CDR1 LGHDT and CDR2 YNNKEL (reference sequence). CDR3: CASSQDSQEETQYF. The CDR3 DNA is TGTGCCAGCAGCCAAGATTCCCAGGAAGAGACCCAGTACTTC.

This clonotype was picked up a small number of times. The chain has TRBV15 and TRBJ2-7, with D unclear. The germline V and J ends were trimmed by 6 bases and 5 bases, with 14 bases remaining between them. Germline V gives CDR1 LNHNV, CDR2 YYDKDF (reference sequence). CDR3 size: 13 residues. The DNA for the CDR3 is TGTGCCACCAGTTCTGGACCGTCGGACGAGCAGTACTTC. Residues: CATSSGPSDEQYF. The full variable domain, completed using reference TRBV15 and TRBJ2-7, is DAMVIQNPRYQVTQFGKPVTLSCSQTLNHNVMYWYQQKSSQAPKLLFHYYDKDFNNEADTPDNFQSRRPNTSFCFLDIRSPGLGDTAMYLCATSSGPSDEQYFGPGTRLTVT.

The chain employs TRBV13 and TRBJ1-2; possible D gene TRBD1, 5 bases. Per the germline V gene, CDR1 is PRHDT and CDR2 is FYEKMQ (reference sequence). This CDR3 is built from 15 residues. Deletions cut 8 bases from V and 0 bases from J, with 16 bases between. The DNA of the CDR3 is TGTGCCAGCTCAGGGCCGACAGACTCTAACTATGGCTACACCTTC. Residues: CASSGPTDSNYGYTF.

The rearrangement uses TRBV19 and TRBJ2-5; the D gene is possibly TRBD1 (5 bases). Germline V gene lookup returns CDR1 LNHDA and CDR2 SQIVND (reference sequence). The CDR3 sequence is 12 residues long. The V gene lost 5 bases and the J gene lost 5 bases, with 9 bases spanning the gap. As DNA, the CDR3 is TGTGCCAGTAGTCCAGGGATGGAGACCCAGTACTTC. Translation gives CASSPGMETQYF.

The sample holds many counts of this clonotype. This chain uses TRBV24-1 with TRBJ2-5; 7 bases agree with TRBD1. Trimming removed 2 bases from V and 2 bases from J; junction bases left unmatched: 4. Germline CDR1 and CDR2: KGHDR and SFDVKD. The CDR3 consists of 15 residues. CDR3 amino acids: CATSDSGTAQETQYF. The CDR3 coding sequence is TGTGCCACCAGTGATTCCGGGACAGCTCAAGAGACCCAGTACTTC.

CDR3 coding DNA: TGCAGCGTTGAAACCGTGGGACACCAAGAGACCCAGTACTTC. Translation: CSVETVGHQETQYF. The J gene is TRBJ2-5, the V gene TRBV29-1, with D perhaps being TRBD1 or TRBD2 (5 bases each). Germline V lookup: CDR1 SQVTM, CDR2 ANQGSEA. This CDR3 region has 14 residues. Trimming left V 2 bases short and J 0 bases short, with 10 bases between.

This chain connects TRBV7-2 to TRBJ2-3; 7 bases fit TRBD1. Germline CDR1 SGHTA, CDR2 FQGNSA. The CDR3 contains 15 residues. After removal of 5 bases from V and 4 bases from J, the junction contained 9 bases not matched to a gene. As DNA, the CDR3 is TGTGCCAGCAGCGGGACAGCAACTTGGGCAGATACGCAGTATTTT. Translation: CASSGTATWADTQYF. The full variable domain, rest sourced from reference TRBV7-2 and TRBJ2-3, is GAGVSQSPSNKVTEKGKDVELRCDPISGHTALYWYRQSLGQGLEFLIYFQGNSAPDKSGLPSDRFSAERTGGSVSTLTIQRTQQEDSAVYLCASSGTATWADTQYFGPGTRLTVL.

This clonotype was seen repeatedly, ten times or more. The chain has TRBV28 and TRBJ2-2, with 12 bases matching TRBD1. The CDR3 sequence is 15 residues long. V shed 6 bases, J shed 6 bases, and the junction held 5 bases outside the gene matches. Germline lookup yields CDR1 MDHEN and CDR2 SYDVKM. CDR3 DNA sequence: TGTGCCAGCAGGGAGGGACAGGGGGCCGCCGGGGAGCTGTTTTTT. Translation gives CASREGQGAAGELFF.

This clonotype was picked up a small number of times. The chain links TRBV4-1 to TRBJ1-1; no clear D. Germline V gene data show CDR1 as MGHRA and CDR2 as YSYEKL. Deletions cut 1 base from V and 0 bases from J, with 6 bases between. The CDR3 runs 14 residues. Here the CDR3 reads CASSQVQLNTEAFF. Written as DNA, the CDR3 is TGCGCCAGCAGCCAAGTACAACTGAACACTGAAGCTTTCTTT.